The 30 T cell receptor beta chains below come from one sample, sequenced in a study of Graves' ophthalmopathy and Graves' hyperthyroidism. Beta-chain TCR CDR3 regions were amplified from RNA transcripts. The first-round RT-PCR employed HTBI primers together with the Qiagen OneStep RT-PCR kit. A multiplex PCR was then performed as the second round. In TCRdb, the multiplex PCR reads were re-called with MiXCR into one record per CDR3 protein. Of about 240,000 distinct CDR3 sequences listed, 45% are singletons. Material: peripheral blood. These receptors originate from an adult man with Graves' ophthalmopathy.

The chain uses TRBV20-1 and TRBJ2-7; D call uncertain. Germline loops: CDR1 DFQATT, CDR2 SNEGSKA (reference sequence). This CDR3 has 15 amino acids. Deletions cut 6 bases from V and 2 bases from J, with 20 bases between. CDR3 in DNA: TGCAGTGCCCCTCTCTCGGCGGTACCCACCTACGAGCAGTACTTC. Encoded protein: CSAPLSAVPTYEQYF.

The gene calls are TRBV4-3 and TRBJ2-1; 8 nucleotides align to TRBD2. Germline CDR1 and CDR2: LGHNA and YSLEER. The CDR3 runs 17 residues. Trimming at V came to 1 base and at J to 7 bases, leaving 12 bases not matched to a gene. The CDR3 is CASSQVPGLGLGNEQFF. The CDR3 DNA follows: TGCGCCAGCAGCCAAGTACCGGGACTAGGATTAGGGAATGAGCAGTTCTTC.

This clonotype showed up just a few times. V and J are TRBV10-2 and TRBJ2-7; D possibly uses TRBD1 or TRBD2 (5 bases each). Trimming left V 6 bases short and J 5 bases short, with 17 bases between. In germline, CDR1 is WSHSY, CDR2 SAAADI. The CDR3 spans 14 residues. CDR3 sequence (DNA): TGCGCCAGCAGAGGGGACCGACTAACGAACGAGCAGTACTTC. Encoded protein: CASRGDRLTNEQYF.

For this clonotype: The junction does not match germline at one end; this may be a read error. The V call is TRBV7-9, the J call TRBJ1-2, with 9 bases that match TRBD1. This CDR3 comprises 16 residues. Germline values: CDR1 SEHNR, CDR2 FQNEAQ (reference sequence). The chain's CDR3 is CASSQDHTTGGTGYTF. The CDR3, as DNA: TGCGCCAGCAGCCAAGATCACACGACAGGGGGAACTGGCTACACCTTC.

The chain recombines TRBV2 with TRBJ1-2; D gene unclear. The CDR3 is made up of 15 amino acids. Trimming took 2 bases from V and 8 from J, leaving 18 bases between them. CDR1 SNHLY and CDR2 FYNNEI come from the germline V gene. The CDR3 region is CASSESYATMWGYTF. The CDR3 DNA sequence: TGTGCCAGCAGTGAATCGTACGCCACGATGTGGGGCTACACCTTC.

This chain connects TRBV20-1 to TRBJ1-1; unclear D gene. This CDR3 has 11 amino acids. Per the germline V gene, CDR1 is DFQATT and CDR2 is SNEGSKA (reference sequence). The V end lost 4 bases, the J end lost 6 bases, and 9 bases lay between the germline ends. This chain's CDR3 is CSATSGAEAFF. The CDR3 DNA sequence: TGCAGTGCTACTAGCGGGGCTGAAGCTTTCTTT.

This clonotype turned up a few times. The chain links TRBV12-3 or TRBV12-4 to TRBJ2-5; 10 positions agree with TRBD1. The CDR3 is 15 amino acids. V was clipped by 5 bases and J by 5 bases; unmatched bases: 8. For the CDR3, the DNA is TGTGCCAGCAGTCTCGGGACAGGGGCTGGGGAGACCCAGTACTTC. This encodes CASSLGTGAGETQYF.

At least ten counts were recorded for this clonotype. One end of the junction fails to match germline, which may point to a read error. V is TRBV24-1 and J is TRBJ1-4; D unresolved. Germline assignment: CDR1 KGHDR and CDR2 SFDVKD. The CDR3 is 14 residues long. CDR3 region: CATSLHLTSEKLFF. The CDR3 nucleotides are TGTGCCACCTCTCTCCATCTTACTAGTGAAAAACTGTTTTTT.

This clonotype was seen many times. The rearrangement uses TRBV24-1 and TRBJ2-5; perhaps TRBD2 as D (5 bases). The CDR3 sequence is 13 residues long. The V end lost 4 bases, the J end lost 2 bases, and 7 bases lay between the germline ends. Per germline, CDR1 KGHDR and CDR2 SFDVKD. The CDR3, as DNA: TGTGCCACCAGTGAAACTAGTCAAGAGACCCAGTACTTC. Its protein is CATSETSQETQYF.

The J gene is TRBJ2-3, the V gene TRBV7-9; D gene ambiguous. Germline V lookup: CDR1 SEHNR, CDR2 FQNEAQ (reference sequence). The CDR3 runs 13 residues. Trimming stripped 1 base from V and 4 bases from J, with 6 bases between. CDR3 loop: CASSLVGSDTQYF. In DNA form, the CDR3 reads TGTGCCAGCAGCTTAGTGGGCTCAGATACGCAGTATTTT. Full variable domain (outside the CDR3, taken from reference TRBV7-9 and TRBJ2-3): DTGVSQNPRHKITKRGQNVTFRCDPISEHNRLYWYRQTLGQGPEFLTYFQNEAQLEKSRLLSDRFSAERPKGSFSTLEIQRTEQGDSAMYLCASSLVGSDTQYFGPGTRLTVL.

A few counts support this clonotype. CDR3 sequence (DNA): TGTGCCAGCAGGACAGGACAGAACTACCGGGAGCTGTTTTTT. The encoded protein is CASRTGQNYRELFF. This rearrangement joins TRBV6-6 to TRBJ2-2; weak D call: TRBD1 (6 bases). Germline-derived CDR1 and CDR2 are MNHNY and SVGAGI (reference sequence). V shed 6 bases and J shed 9 bases, with 17 bases lying between them. The CDR3 is made up of 14 amino acids.

This clonotype occurred a few times. The germline gene is not matched at one end of the junction; a read error may be the cause. This chain links TRBV5-1 with TRBJ2-7; 8 nucleotides line up with TRBD1. CDR3 length: 15 amino acids. Germline CDR1 reads SGHRS; CDR2 reads YFSETQ. CDR3 amino acids: CASSLTWTGPGEQYF. CDR3 DNA sequence: TGTGCCAGCAGCTTGACCTGGACAGGGCCGGGCGAGCAGTACTTC.

Remarks on this clonotype: This may be a read error: a much more frequent sequence differs by one nucleotide. The CDR3: CASSLPDQPQHF. The CDR3 DNA sequence: TGTGCCAGCAGCTTACCTGATCAGCCCCAGCATTTT. This rearrangement joins TRBV7-9 to TRBJ1-5; no clear D gene. The CDR3 contains 12 residues. Germline lookup yields CDR1 SEHNR and CDR2 FQNEAQ (reference sequence). V was cut by 2 bases and J by 5 bases, with 4 bases left in between.

The chain couples TRBV14 to TRBJ2-3; a possible D gene is TRBD1 (6 bases). This CDR3 has 14 amino acids. The germline gives CDR1 SGHDN, CDR2 FVKESK. Trimming left V 0 bases short and J 9 bases short, with 13 bases between. CDR3 DNA sequence: TGTGCCAGCAGCCAAGAAAGAGCTACAGGGACGCAGTATTTT. This sequence encodes CASSQERATGTQYF.

There are a few counts of this clonotype. The chain has TRBV28 and TRBJ1-2; TRBD1 matches at 10 bases. This CDR3 spans 14 amino acids. With 3 bases clipped from V and 7 bases from J, the junction kept 5 bases outside the gene matches. Per germline, CDR1 MDHEN and CDR2 SYDVKM. The CDR3 DNA is TGTGCCAGCAGTTTCGACAGGGGGCAAATTGGCTACACCTTC. Protein product: CASSFDRGQIGYTF.

This clonotype showed up many times. The chain recombines TRBV29-1 with TRBJ2-5, with unresolved D. Germline lookup yields CDR1 SQVTM and CDR2 ANQGSEA. V lost 2 bases and J lost 5, with 9 bases in between. The CDR3 is 12 residues long. CDR3 protein: CSVEHSSETQYF. Written as DNA, the CDR3 is TGCAGCGTTGAACACAGTAGCGAGACCCAGTACTTC.

This clonotype was seen only a few times. The chain joins TRBV7-3 to TRBJ2-2; D remains unclear. Germline V gives CDR1 SGHTA, CDR2 FQGTGA. V shed 5 bases and J shed 3 bases, with 7 bases lying between them. The length of the CDR3 is 13 residues. CDR3 bases: TGTGCCAGCAGCCGAAGGGACACCGGGGAGCTGTTTTTT. Residues: CASSRRDTGELFF.

The rearrangement uses TRBV7-8 and TRBJ2-5; 14 bases match TRBD2. There are 17 residues in the CDR3. V was clipped by 5 bases and J by 7 bases; unmatched bases: 12. Looked up from germline, CDR1 is SGHVS and CDR2 is FQNEAQ. For the CDR3, the DNA is TGTGCCAGCAGCACCCGGACTAGCGGGAGGAGGATCGGGACCCAGTACTTC. It encodes CASSTRTSGRRIGTQYF.

Only a few counts were recorded for this clonotype. The V gene is TRBV7-9, the J gene TRBJ2-5, with 10 bases identical to TRBD2. Germline V gives CDR1 SEHNR, CDR2 FQNEAQ (reference sequence). This CDR3 has 16 residues. V trimming: 3 bases; J trimming: 4 bases; junction bases outside the gene matches: 8. CDR3 sequence reads: CASSFASGGQRETQYF. For the CDR3, the DNA is TGTGCCAGCAGCTTTGCTAGCGGGGGCCAGAGAGAGACCCAGTACTTC.

This clonotype has only one observation. The chain links TRBV19 to TRBJ1-6; TRBD1 is a possible D gene (6 bases). Germline assignment: CDR1 LNHDA and CDR2 SQIVND (reference sequence). Trimming stripped 5 bases from V and 7 bases from J, with 15 bases between. The CDR3 runs 15 residues. CDR3 amino acids: CASSGQFAPNSPLHF. CDR3 bases: TGTGCCAGTAGTGGACAGTTCGCCCCCAATTCACCCCTCCACTTT. The complete variable domain, with remaining parts taken from reference TRBV19 and TRBJ1-6, reads DGGITQSPKYLFRKEGQNVTLSCEQNLNHDAMYWYRQDPGQGLRLIYYSQIVNDFQKGDIAEGYSVSREKKESFPLTVTSAQKNPTAFYLCASSGQFAPNSPLHFGNGTRLTVT.

The chain combines TRBV5-6 with TRBJ1-1, with D tentatively TRBD1 (6 bases). The CDR3 is made up of 15 amino acids. Germline V gene lookup returns CDR1 SGHDT and CDR2 YYEEEE. Trimming left V 6 bases short and J 1 base short, with 16 bases between. CDR3 bases: TGTGCCAGCACCGGATGGGGGGGCTGGAACACTGAAGCTTTCTTT. Its protein product is CASTGWGGWNTEAFF.

This rearrangement joins TRBV9 to TRBJ2-5, with a weak D call TRBD1 (6 bases). V was cut by 5 bases and J by 5 bases, with 16 bases left in between. The germline V gene has CDR1 SGDLS and CDR2 YYNGEE. This CDR3 has 14 amino acids. CDR3 nucleotides: TGTGCCAGCAGTCATCGACAGGCGGAGGAGACCCAGTACTTC. This codes for CASSHRQAEETQYF.

The chain employs TRBV4-1 and TRBJ2-7; D may be TRBD1 or TRBD2 (5 bases each). The CDR3 spans 16 residues. V was cut by 1 base and J by 0 bases, with 13 bases left in between. The germline gives CDR1 MGHRA, CDR2 YSYEKL. The DNA of the CDR3 is TGCGCCAGCAGCCAAGTCCGAGGGGAAGGCTCCTACGAGCAGTACTTC. Translated: CASSQVRGEGSYEQYF.

The chain combines TRBV4-1 with TRBJ2-7, with D possibly TRBD2 on 5 matching bases. Trimming cost V 0 bases and J 9 bases, with 18 bases left between them. From germline, CDR1 is MGHRA and CDR2 YSYEKL. This CDR3 spans 15 amino acids. CDR3 bases: TGCGCCAGCAGCCAAGAGTCCGGGGTCCGTCGGGGGCAGTACTTC. Protein: CASSQESGVRRGQYF.

Turning to this clonotype: A junction end diverges from the germline sequence, so it may reflect a read error. The V call is TRBV29-1, the J call TRBJ1-5; possibly TRBD1 for D (5 bases). The CDR3 runs 9 residues. From germline, CDR1 is SQVTM and CDR2 ANQGSEA. Here the CDR3 reads CSVEGLAVF. The CDR3 coding sequence is TGCAGCGTTGAGGGACTGGCGGTTTTT.

The chain links TRBV20-1 to TRBJ1-1; no definite D call. Germline-derived CDR1 and CDR2 are DFQATT and SNEGSKA (reference sequence). V lost 6 bases to trimming and J lost 1 base, with 15 bases between them. The CDR3 runs to 14 residues. The CDR3 loop is CSAPHDRENTEAFF. As DNA, the CDR3 is TGCAGTGCCCCGCACGACCGGGAGAACACTGAAGCTTTCTTT.

This clonotype was counted ten times or more. The V gene is TRBV6-5, the J gene TRBJ1-1; the D gene is possibly TRBD1 (6 bases). Germline V gene data show CDR1 as MNHEY and CDR2 as SVGAGI. The CDR3 length is 14 residues. Trimming removed 4 bases from V and 5 bases from J, with 14 bases in between. CDR3 sequence (DNA): TGTGCCAGCAGTTTGGAGGGGGAAAGGACTGAAGCTTTCTTT. Amino acids: CASSLEGERTEAFF.

This chain joins TRBV7-2 and TRBJ1-5; unclear D gene. CDR3 size: 16 residues. The germline V gene encodes CDR1 SGHTA and CDR2 FQGNSA. V lost 3 bases, J lost 0 bases, and 12 bases lay in between. CDR3 region: CASSFLAVNSNQPQHF. For the CDR3, the DNA is TGTGCCAGCAGCTTTCTGGCAGTCAATAGCAATCAGCCCCAGCATTTT. Combining the CDR3 with reference TRBV7-2 and TRBJ1-5 gives the whole variable domain GAGVSQSPSNKVTEKGKDVELRCDPISGHTALYWYRQSLGQGLEFLIYFQGNSAPDKSGLPSDRFSAERTGGSVSTLTIQRTQQEDSAVYLCASSFLAVNSNQPQHFGDGTRLSIL.

Details on this clonotype: A read error may be the cause here, since a much bigger clone is one base away. V is TRBV10-1 and J is TRBJ1-5, with a possible D match to TRBD1 (5 bases). The V gene's germline CDR1 is WNHNN and CDR2 SYGVQD (reference sequence). CDR3 length equals 14 residues. CDR3 nucleotides: TGCGCCAGTGGGACCCCCGGCGGCAATCAGCCCCAGCGTTTT. Amino acids: CASGTPGGNQPQRF.

This clonotype was observed a few times. CDR3 DNA sequence: TGCAGTGCTAGAGATCGGGCCACCGGGGAGCTGTTTTTT. Translation: CSARDRATGELFF. The rearrangement joins TRBV20-1 to TRBJ2-2; D uncertain. Trimming removed 0 bases at V and 4 bases at J, with 6 bases between. This CDR3 region has 13 residues. Germline V gives CDR1 DFQATT, CDR2 SNEGSKA (reference sequence).